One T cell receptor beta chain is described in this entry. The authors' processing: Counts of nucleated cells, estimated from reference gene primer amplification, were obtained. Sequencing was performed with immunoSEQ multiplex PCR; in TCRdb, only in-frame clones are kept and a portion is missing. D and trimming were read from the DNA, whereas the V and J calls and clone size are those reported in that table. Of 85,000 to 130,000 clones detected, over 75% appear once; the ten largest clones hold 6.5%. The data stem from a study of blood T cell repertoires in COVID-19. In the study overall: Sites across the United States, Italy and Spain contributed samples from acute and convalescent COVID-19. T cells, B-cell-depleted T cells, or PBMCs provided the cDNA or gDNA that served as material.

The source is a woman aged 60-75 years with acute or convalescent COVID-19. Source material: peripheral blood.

The CDR3 region has the DNA TGTGCCAGCAGTTACTCGAAAGCGGGGCGTCAAGAGACCCAGTACTTC. Its protein product is CASSYSKAGRQETQYF. The chain joins TRBV6-5 to TRBJ2-5; 7 bases map to TRBD2. Germline CDR1 and CDR2: MNHEY and SVGAGI. Losses at the gene ends were 0 bases for V and 2 bases for J; bases not matched to a gene: 6. The CDR3 extends over 16 amino acids.